The T cell receptor beta chain under discussion was sequenced for a study of beta chain features in type 1 diabetes. Overall study context: Cell yields, age and gender were similar between patients and healthy donors. Study-level points and caveats: TCRB CDR3s were moderately but significantly shorter in Type 1 diabetes patients in all four CD4+ subsets. It was possible that PCR favored shorter templates, equally so in patients and controls.

Losses at the gene ends were 4 bases for V and 10 bases for J; bases not matched to a gene: 8. Germline CDR1 and CDR2: SGHDT and YYEEEE. The CDR3 loop spans 13 amino acids. With respect to this clone: The antigen is not known.

Isolated RNA was reverse transcribed in full, so expressed TCRB transcripts were sequenced. This table comes from immunoSEQ multiplex PCR, and its TCRdb copy is limited to in-frame clones, with some not included. The sample records about 230,000 clones, more than 15% being singletons. The TCR originated in a man younger than 40 with type 1 diabetes. The sample comprised naive CD4+ T cells from blood. The chain combines TRBV5-6 with TRBJ2-1, with 7 bases matching TRBD2. This CDR3 reads CASSTGREGEQFF. CDR3 sequence (DNA): TGTGCCAGCAGCACGGGGAGGGAAGGCGAGCAGTTCTTC.